Listed here are 30 T cell receptor beta chains from one sample, sequenced in a study of T cell repertoires in cytomegalovirus infection (dated by TCRdb to between 2019 and 2020). The sequencing machine was an Illumina HiSeq 1500. The public reads were reprocessed in TCRdb via fastp at Q25 and MiXCR, keeping in-frame beta chains. Entries are consolidated by CDR3 protein sequence, retaining the most common genes and DNA. A total of more than 75,000 distinct CDR3 sequences appear in this sample, approximately 3.7% of them only once. The ten largest clones take up 4% to 5.5% of the sample. The sequencing input was PBMCs. The receptors derive from a human donor in good health (CMV status not recorded). Some clones in this sample may be carry-over from other donors' samples.

This clonotype appeared many times. This chain joins TRBV28 and TRBJ2-7, with 12 bases matching TRBD2. The CDR3 loop spans 17 amino acids. The V segment lost 7 bases and the J segment 4 bases; nucleotides outside the gene matches: 14. From germline, CDR1 is MDHEN and CDR2 SYDVKM. The CDR3 bases are TGTGCCAGCAAGCCGGATCTAGCGGGAGGGCCGACGTACGAGCAGTACTTC. Amino acid sequence: CASKPDLAGGPTYEQYF.

This clonotype occurred many times. The chain uses TRBV6-2 or TRBV6-3 and TRBJ2-5, with D uncertain. This CDR3 region has 11 residues. Germline V CDR1 and CDR2: MNHEY, SVGEGT. Trimming removed 8 bases from V and 8 bases from J, with 12 bases in between. CDR3 in amino acids: CASQRLSTQYF. CDR3 in DNA: TGTGCCAGCCAAAGATTGAGTACCCAGTACTTC.

This clonotype was observed many times. The V gene is TRBV29-1, the J gene TRBJ2-3; maybe TRBD2 (5 bases). Trimming shortened V by 4 bases and J by 1 base, and 15 bases separated the two germline ends. This CDR3 has 15 amino acids. Germline lookup yields CDR1 SQVTM and CDR2 ANQGSEA. CDR3 region: CSVVSGSEGTDTQYF. For the CDR3, the DNA is TGCAGCGTTGTGTCCGGGTCGGAGGGCACAGATACGCAGTATTTT.

This clonotype was counted many times. The gene calls are TRBV2 and TRBJ2-5; 7 nucleotides match TRBD1. Germline V gene sequence: CDR1 SNHLY, CDR2 FYNNEI. The CDR3 has 16 amino acids. V shed 6 bases and J 6 bases; nucleotides not matched to a gene: 16. This chain's CDR3 is CASSLRDRVKAKTQYF. The CDR3 DNA reads TGTGCCAGCAGCTTACGAGACAGGGTAAAGGCGAAGACCCAGTACTTC.

The sample holds many counts of this clonotype. J is TRBJ2-1 and V is TRBV12-3 or TRBV12-4; no reliable D call. Trimming took 6 bases from V and 6 from J, leaving 15 bases between them. The CDR3 sequence is 14 residues long. The CDR3 sequence: CASRGLRRSNEQFF. CDR3 DNA: TGTGCCAGCAGGGGGTTGCGCCGAAGCAATGAGCAGTTCTTC.

This clonotype was counted at least ten times. The chain links TRBV27 to TRBJ2-3; 7 bases agree with TRBD1. From germline, CDR1 is MNHEY and CDR2 SMNVEV (reference sequence). The CDR3 runs 14 residues. The trim removed 5 bases at V and 1 base at J, leaving 3 bases unmatched. CDR3 amino acids: CASSPTGGTDTQYF. In DNA, the CDR3 is TGTGCCAGCAGTCCCACAGGGGGCACAGATACGCAGTATTTT.

This clonotype was found many times. The rearrangement links TRBV7-2 to TRBJ1-5; D is possibly TRBD1 (5 bases). The CDR3 consists of 16 residues. CDR1 and CDR2 from the germline V gene are SGHTA and FQGNSA. V lost 5 bases and J 6 bases, leaving 20 bases between the germline ends. DNA for the CDR3: TGTGCCAGCAGCCCGTGGGGAGACAGTCTCTCTCAGCCCCAGCATTTT. The encoded protein is CASSPWGDSLSQPQHF.

This clonotype was counted many times. In DNA form, the CDR3 reads TGTGCCAGCAGCTTAACGCGGGACAGTCAAGAGACCCAGTACTTC. Its protein product is CASSLTRDSQETQYF. The rearrangement uses TRBV7-3 and TRBJ2-5; TRBD1 is a possible D gene (7 bases). The germline gives CDR1 SGHTA, CDR2 FQGTGA. The germline V and J ends were trimmed by 0 bases and 2 bases, with 10 bases remaining between them. The CDR3 runs 15 residues. Filled out from reference TRBV7-3 and TRBJ2-5, the complete variable domain reads GAGVSQTPSNKVTEKGKYVELRCDPISGHTALYWYRQSLGQGPEFLIYFQGTGAADDSGLPNDRFFAVRPEGSVSTLKIQRTERGDSAVYLCASSLTRDSQETQYFGPGTRLLVL.

This clonotype was seen many times. This sequence joins TRBV24-1 and TRBJ2-7; D is unclear. Germline assignment: CDR1 KGHDR and CDR2 SFDVKD. Trimming took off 3 bases at V and 3 bases at J, with 8 bases between the two ends. This CDR3 is built from 13 residues. CDR3 nucleotide sequence: TGTGCCACCAGTGATCATAAGAGCTACGAGCAGTACTTC. It is translated as CATSDHKSYEQYF.

This clonotype came up many times. V and J are TRBV6-2 or TRBV6-3 and TRBJ1-1; the D gene is possibly TRBD1 (5 bases). The CDR3 extends over 15 amino acids. Germline CDR1 and CDR2: MNHEY and SVGEGT. V lost 2 bases, J lost 4 bases, and 14 bases lay in between. The CDR3 DNA is TGTGCCAGCAGTTACAGGTGGGGGTTGAGCACTGAAGCTTTCTTT. This gives the protein CASSYRWGLSTEAFF.

This clonotype was recorded many times. J is TRBJ1-4 and V is TRBV11-2, with unresolved D. This CDR3 is 14 amino acids long. Per the germline V gene, CDR1 is SGHAT and CDR2 is FQNNGV. V dropped 1 base and J dropped 5 bases, with 8 bases sitting between them. CDR3 in amino acids: CASSLGPINEKLFF. As DNA, the CDR3 is TGTGCCAGCAGCTTAGGACCCATAAATGAAAAACTGTTTTTT.

In this sample, this clonotype turned up many times. The CDR3 nucleotides read TGTGCCAGCAGCTACACCTACGAGCAGTACTTC. Translated: CASSYTYEQYF. This chain connects TRBV7-2 to TRBJ2-7, with D unresolved. Trimming stripped 4 bases from V and 2 bases from J, with 3 bases between. This CDR3 contains 11 residues. Germline CDR1 reads SGHTA; CDR2 reads FQGNSA.

This clonotype was recorded at least ten times. The CDR3 reads CASSSWTGGDEKLFF. In DNA form, the CDR3 reads TGTGCCAGCAGTTCCTGGACAGGGGGCGATGAAAAACTGTTTTTT. The chain links TRBV27 to TRBJ1-4; TRBD1 matches 11 bases. CDR3 length: 15 residues. Germline V CDR1 and CDR2: MNHEY, SMNVEV (reference sequence). The V and J ends lost 4 bases and 6 bases, in that order; junction bases with no gene match: 4.

This clonotype was observed at least ten times. This chain connects TRBV7-8 to TRBJ2-5; 8 nucleotides align to TRBD1. There are 18 residues in the CDR3. Germline V lookup: CDR1 SGHVS, CDR2 FQNEAQ. The trim removed 1 base at V and 4 bases at J, leaving 14 bases unmatched. CDR3 nucleotide sequence: TGTGCCAGCAGCTTAGTAGTCCCCCAGGGGGCTTCGGGAGAGACCCAGTACTTC. The encoded protein is CASSLVVPQGASGETQYF.

In its sample, this clonotype was seen many times. The rearrangement joins TRBV7-9 to TRBJ1-5; D perhaps matches TRBD1 (5 bases). Germline CDR1 is SEHNR and CDR2 is FQNEAQ (reference sequence). The CDR3 is 17 residues long. The V gene lost 2 bases and the J gene lost 2 bases, with 16 bases spanning the gap. This CDR3 reads CASSLTGAGGGNQPQHF. In DNA form, the CDR3 reads TGTGCCAGCAGCTTAACTGGGGCGGGTGGCGGCAATCAGCCCCAGCATTTT. Supplemented by reference TRBV7-9 and TRBJ1-5, the full variable domain reads DTGVSQNPRHKITKRGQNVTFRCDPISEHNRLYWYRQTLGQGPEFLTYFQNEAQLEKSRLLSDRFSAERPKGSFSTLEIQRTEQGDSAMYLCASSLTGAGGGNQPQHFGDGTRLSIL.

The sample holds many counts of this clonotype. The genes are TRBV20-1 and TRBJ2-7; D is possibly TRBD1 (6 bases). Looked up from germline, CDR1 is DFQATT and CDR2 is SNEGSKA (reference sequence). The V gene lost 5 bases and the J gene lost 0 bases, with 23 bases spanning the gap. This CDR3 is 17 amino acids long. The CDR3 region is CSASRRYTGRISYEQYF. CDR3 nucleotide sequence: TGCAGTGCTTCACGGCGGTACACAGGGAGAATCTCCTACGAGCAGTACTTC.

This clonotype occurred many times. This rearrangement joins TRBV25-1 to TRBJ1-1; D remains unclear. The CDR3 is 13 residues long. V was pared by 8 bases and J by 3 bases, with 13 bases between. Germline CDR1 and CDR2: MGHDK and SYGVNS. The CDR3, as DNA: TGTGCCAGCCTGAACAATGGCGACACTGAAGCTTTCTTT. This encodes CASLNNGDTEAFF. Full variable domain (rest looked up from reference TRBV25-1 and TRBJ1-1): EADIYQTPRYLVIGTGKKITLECSQTMGHDKMYWYQQDPGMELHLIHYSYGVNSTEKGDLSSESTVSRIRTEHFPLTLESARPSHTSQYLCASLNNGDTEAFFGQGTRLTVV.

This clonotype was recorded at least ten times. The chain carries TRBV28 and TRBJ1-6, with a weak D call TRBD1 (5 bases). V lost 3 bases, J lost 9 bases, and 12 bases lay in between. CDR3 length: 14 residues. Germline V gene lookup returns CDR1 MDHEN and CDR2 SYDVKM. CDR3 DNA: TGTGCCAGCAGTTTCATGGGGGAGGGTTCACCCCTCCACTTT. Its translation: CASSFMGEGSPLHF.

This clonotype showed up many times. The chain recombines TRBV7-2 with TRBJ2-7; the D gene is possibly TRBD1 (6 bases). Germline V gene data show CDR1 as SGHTA and CDR2 as FQGNSA. V dropped 4 bases and J dropped 0 bases, with 13 bases sitting between them. There are 15 residues in the CDR3. CDR3 in amino acids: CASSYNRESSYEQYF. CDR3 DNA: TGTGCCAGCAGCTACAACAGGGAAAGCTCCTACGAGCAGTACTTC. Full variable domain (rest looked up from reference TRBV7-2 and TRBJ2-7): GAGVSQSPSNKVTEKGKDVELRCDPISGHTALYWYRQSLGQGLEFLIYFQGNSAPDKSGLPSDRFSAERTGGSVSTLTIQRTQQEDSAVYLCASSYNRESSYEQYFGPGTRLTVT.

Notes on this clonotype: This may be a read error, as it is one base from a much larger clone. The conserved final phenylalanine or tryptophan is absent from the CDR3, which likely points to a read error. The chain has TRBV4-1 and TRBJ2-7; no definite D call. The CDR3 is 17 residues long. The germline CDR1 and CDR2 sequences are MGHRA and YSYEKL. Trimming took off 0 bases at V and 0 bases at J, with 15 bases between the two ends. The DNA of the CDR3 is TGCGCCAGCAGCCAAGATAAGAACAACCCAAGCTCCTACGAGCAGTACCTC. It encodes CASSQDKNNPSSYEQYL.

This clonotype has at least ten counts. This chain uses TRBV7-2 with TRBJ1-5; D may be TRBD1 (5 bases). Germline V lookup: CDR1 SGHTA, CDR2 FQGNSA. Deletions cut 2 bases from V and 2 bases from J, with 13 bases between. This CDR3 spans 16 amino acids. CDR3 in DNA: TGTGCCAGCAGCTTAATGGGGGGAGTAGGCAATCAGCCCCAGCATTTT. Its protein is CASSLMGGVGNQPQHF.

This clonotype occurred many times. This rearrangement joins TRBV7-8 to TRBJ2-1, with TRBD1 identical over 7 bases. Germline CDR1 and CDR2: SGHVS and FQNEAQ. V gave up 3 bases and J gave up 0 bases; unmatched junction bases: 5. The CDR3 extends over 16 amino acids. The CDR3 sequence is CASSLEGGTSYNEQFF. The CDR3 DNA is TGTGCCAGCAGCTTGGAAGGGGGCACCTCCTACAATGAGCAGTTCTTC. Drawing the rest from reference TRBV7-8 and TRBJ2-1, the complete variable domain is GAGVSQSPRYKVAKRGQDVALRCDPISGHVSLFWYQQALGQGPEFLTYFQNEAQLDKSGLPSDRFFAERPEGSVSTLKIQRTQQEDSAVYLCASSLEGGTSYNEQFFGPGTRLTVL.

This clonotype has a count of ten or more. This chain uses TRBV7-2 with TRBJ2-7, with unresolved D. Trimming removed 5 bases from V and 6 bases from J, with 20 bases in between. The CDR3 sequence is 15 residues long. Germline V gives CDR1 SGHTA, CDR2 FQGNSA. DNA for the CDR3: TGTGCCAGCAGCCCCCTTTTGAGCCCGTCCACCGAGCAGTACTTC. It is translated as CASSPLLSPSTEQYF.

This clonotype was counted ten times or more. This CDR3 reads CASRTTGGLSGYTF. The CDR3 DNA follows: TGTGCCAGCAGAACTACAGGGGGCCTGTCTGGCTACACCTTC. The gene calls are TRBV2 and TRBJ1-2, with 9 nucleotides matching TRBD1. From germline, CDR1 is SNHLY and CDR2 FYNNEI. CDR3 size: 14 residues. V trimming: 6 bases; J trimming: 7 bases; junction bases outside the gene matches: 9. Together with reference TRBV2 and TRBJ1-2, the CDR3 gives the full variable domain: EPEVTQTPSHQVTQMGQEVILRCVPISNHLYFYWYRQILGQKVEFLVSFYNNEISEKSEIFDDQFSVERPDGSNFTLKIRSTKLEDSAMYFCASRTTGGLSGYTFGSGTRLTVV.

This clonotype was found many times. This chain joins TRBV11-2 and TRBJ2-7, with no clear D. The CDR3 sequence is 13 residues long. Trimming left V 5 bases short and J 7 bases short, with 15 bases between. The germline V gene has CDR1 SGHAT and CDR2 FQNNGV. The DNA of the CDR3 is TGTGCCAGCAGCCCGTTACACCCTGGGGAGCAGTACTTC. It is translated as CASSPLHPGEQYF.

In this sample, this clonotype turned up many times. A read error may produce the germline difference seen at one junction end. This chain links TRBV7-7 with TRBJ2-1; 7 positions match TRBD2. Germline loops: CDR1 SSHAT, CDR2 FNYEAQ (reference sequence). CDR3 size: 13 residues. CDR3 DNA: TGTGCTAGCAGCTTAGGCGGGGGAAATGAGCAGTTCTTC. This gives the protein CASSLGGGNEQFF. Drawing the rest from reference TRBV7-7 and TRBJ2-1, the complete variable domain is GAGVSQSPRYKVTKRGQDVTLRCDPISSHATLYWYQQALGQGPEFLTYFNYEAQPDKSGLPSDRFSAERPEGSISTLTIQRTEQRDSAMYRCASSLGGGNEQFFGPGTRLTVL.

In its sample, this clonotype was seen many times. The chain carries TRBV6-1 and TRBJ1-4, with unresolved D. Per germline, CDR1 MNHNS and CDR2 SASEGT. Deletions cut 0 bases from V and 5 bases from J, with 22 bases between. The CDR3 consists of 19 residues. CDR3 sequence: CASSEALRHSTVRNEKLFF. For the CDR3, the DNA is TGTGCCAGCAGTGAAGCGCTTAGACACTCCACAGTCAGGAATGAAAAACTGTTTTTT.

This clonotype is classed as medium-sized. The rearrangement links TRBV7-3 to TRBJ2-2, with D perhaps TRBD1 (6 bases). The CDR3 covers 13 residues. Trimming took 9 bases from V and 3 from J, leaving 11 bases between them. Germline V gene data show CDR1 as SGHTA and CDR2 as FQGTGA. Here the CDR3 reads CASSTGYTGELFF. The CDR3 DNA reads as TGTGCCAGTAGCACAGGGTACACCGGGGAGCTGTTTTTT.

The table lists this clonotype with many counts. CDR3 sequence: CASSFARLAAASYNEQFF. CDR3 nucleotides: TGTGCCAGCAGTTTCGCCCGACTAGCGGCCGCGTCCTACAATGAGCAGTTCTTC. The chain carries TRBV7-2 and TRBJ2-1; TRBD2 matches at 9 bases. Looked up from germline, CDR1 is SGHTA and CDR2 is FQGNSA. V was pared by 6 bases and J by 1 base, with 13 bases of the junction left unmatched. The CDR3 extends over 18 amino acids.

Ten or more counts support this clonotype. The CDR3 DNA sequence: TGTGCCAGCAGACCCAGGGGAGACACTGAAGCTTTCTTT. Protein product: CASRPRGDTEAFF. This chain uses TRBV12-3 or TRBV12-4 with TRBJ1-1; D may be TRBD1 (6 bases). Trimming removed 6 bases from V and 3 bases from J, with 11 bases in between. The CDR3 consists of 13 residues.